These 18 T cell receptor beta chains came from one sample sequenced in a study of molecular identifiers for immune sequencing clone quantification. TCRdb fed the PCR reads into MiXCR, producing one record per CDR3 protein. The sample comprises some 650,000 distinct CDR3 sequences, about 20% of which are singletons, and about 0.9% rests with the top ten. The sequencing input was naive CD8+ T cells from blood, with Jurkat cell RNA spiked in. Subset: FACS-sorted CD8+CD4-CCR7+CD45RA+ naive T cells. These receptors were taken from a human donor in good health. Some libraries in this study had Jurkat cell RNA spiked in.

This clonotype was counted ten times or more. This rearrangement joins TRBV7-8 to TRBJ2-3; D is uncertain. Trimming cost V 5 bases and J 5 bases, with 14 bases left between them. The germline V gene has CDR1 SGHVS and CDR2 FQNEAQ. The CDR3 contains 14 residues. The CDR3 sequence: CASSPLGFQDTQYF. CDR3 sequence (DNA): TGTGCCAGCAGCCCCTTAGGGTTTCAAGATACGCAGTATTTT.

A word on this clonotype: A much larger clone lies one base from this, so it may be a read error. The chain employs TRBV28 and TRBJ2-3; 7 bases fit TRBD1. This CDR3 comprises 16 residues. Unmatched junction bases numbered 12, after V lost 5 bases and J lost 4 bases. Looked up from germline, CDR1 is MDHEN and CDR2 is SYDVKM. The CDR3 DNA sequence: TGTGCCAGCAGTCCCCAGCAAGGGGGCGGCGCAGATACGCAGTATTTT. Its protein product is CASSPQQGGGADTQYF.

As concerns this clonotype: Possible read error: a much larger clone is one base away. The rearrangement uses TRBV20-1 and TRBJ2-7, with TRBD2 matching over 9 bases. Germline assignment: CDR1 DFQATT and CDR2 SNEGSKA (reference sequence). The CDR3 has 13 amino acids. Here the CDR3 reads CSARRGLAYERYF. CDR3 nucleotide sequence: TGCAGTGCTAGAAGGGGACTAGCCTACGAGCGGTACTTC.

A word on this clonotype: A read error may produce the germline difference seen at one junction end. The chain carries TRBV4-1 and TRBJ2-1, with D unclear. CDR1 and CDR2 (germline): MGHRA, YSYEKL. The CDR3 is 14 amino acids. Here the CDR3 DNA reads TGCGCCAGCAGCCAAGTTAACGGCCGCGATGAGCGGTTCTTC. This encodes CASSQVNGRDERFF.

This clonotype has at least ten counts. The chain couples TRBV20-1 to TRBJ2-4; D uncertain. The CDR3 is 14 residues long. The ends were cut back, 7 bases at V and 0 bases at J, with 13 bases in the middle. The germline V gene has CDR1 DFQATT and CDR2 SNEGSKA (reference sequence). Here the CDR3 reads CSGRGSLAKNIQYF. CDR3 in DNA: TGCAGTGGACGAGGCAGTTTAGCCAAAAACATTCAGTACTTC.

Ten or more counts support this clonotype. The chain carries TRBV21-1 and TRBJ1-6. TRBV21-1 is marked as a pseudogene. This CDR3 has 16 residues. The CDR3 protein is CASSKGGRRHNSPLHF. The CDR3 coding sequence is TGTGCCAGCAGCAAGGGCGGGCGGAGGCATAATTCACCCCTCCACTTT.

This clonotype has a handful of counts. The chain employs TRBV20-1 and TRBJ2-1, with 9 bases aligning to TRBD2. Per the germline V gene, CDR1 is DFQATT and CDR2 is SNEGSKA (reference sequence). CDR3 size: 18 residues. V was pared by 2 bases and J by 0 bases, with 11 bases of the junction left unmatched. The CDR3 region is CSARTGLAVQSSYNEQFF. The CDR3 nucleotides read TGCAGTGCTAGAACGGGACTAGCTGTCCAATCCTCCTACAATGAGCAGTTCTTC.

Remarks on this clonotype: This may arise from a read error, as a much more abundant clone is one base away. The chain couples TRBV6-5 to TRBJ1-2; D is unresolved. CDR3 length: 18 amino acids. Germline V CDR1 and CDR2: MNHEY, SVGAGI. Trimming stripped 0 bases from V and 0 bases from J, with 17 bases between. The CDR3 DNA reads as TGTGCCAGCAGTTACTCGGCAGGCTACCAGATGGCTAACTATGGCTACACCTTC. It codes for CASSYSAGYQMANYGYTF.

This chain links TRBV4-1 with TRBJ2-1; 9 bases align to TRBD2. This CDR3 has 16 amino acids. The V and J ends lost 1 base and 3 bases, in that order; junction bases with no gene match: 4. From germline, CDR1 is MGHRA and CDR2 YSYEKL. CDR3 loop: CASSQGLAVIYNEQFF. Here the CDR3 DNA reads TGCGCCAGCAGCCAAGGACTAGCGGTGATCTACAATGAGCAGTTCTTC.

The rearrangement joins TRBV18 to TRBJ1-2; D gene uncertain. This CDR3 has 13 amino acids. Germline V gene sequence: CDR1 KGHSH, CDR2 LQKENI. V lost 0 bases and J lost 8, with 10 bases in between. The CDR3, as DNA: TGTGCCAGCTCACCACCATCTGACCTAGGCTACACCTTC. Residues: CASSPPSDLGYTF.

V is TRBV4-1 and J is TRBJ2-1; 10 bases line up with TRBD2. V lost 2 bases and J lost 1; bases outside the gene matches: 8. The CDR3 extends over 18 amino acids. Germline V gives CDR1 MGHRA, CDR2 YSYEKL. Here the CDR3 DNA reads TGCGCCAGCAGCCAAATTCCCATTAGCGGGGGGTCCTACAATGAGCAGTTCTTC. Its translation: CASSQIPISGGSYNEQFF.

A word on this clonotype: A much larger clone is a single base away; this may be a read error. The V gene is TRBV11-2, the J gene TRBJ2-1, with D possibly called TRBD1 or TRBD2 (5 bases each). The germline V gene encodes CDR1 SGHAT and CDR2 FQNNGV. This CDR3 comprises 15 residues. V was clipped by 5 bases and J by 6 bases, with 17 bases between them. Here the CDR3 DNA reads TGTGCCAGCAGCGGTGGGACCCTCCGAGTCAATGAGCAGTTCTTC. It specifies CASSGGTLRVNEQFF.

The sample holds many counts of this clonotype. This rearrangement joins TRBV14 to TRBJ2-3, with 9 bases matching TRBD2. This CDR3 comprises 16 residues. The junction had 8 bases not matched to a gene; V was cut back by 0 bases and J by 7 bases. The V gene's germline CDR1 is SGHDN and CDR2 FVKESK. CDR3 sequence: CASSQEIAGLAYTQYF. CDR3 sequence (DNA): TGTGCCAGCAGCCAAGAGATTGCGGGACTAGCATATACGCAGTATTTT.

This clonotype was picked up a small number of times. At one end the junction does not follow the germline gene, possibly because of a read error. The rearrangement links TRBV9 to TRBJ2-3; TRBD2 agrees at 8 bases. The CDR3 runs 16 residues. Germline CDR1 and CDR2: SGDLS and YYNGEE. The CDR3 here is CAGSPHSGRGADTQYF. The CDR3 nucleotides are TGTGCCGGCAGCCCCCACAGCGGGAGAGGCGCAGATACGCAGTATTTT.

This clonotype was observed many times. The CDR3 protein is CASSQDPVGSLAKNIQYF. CDR3 nucleotide sequence: TGTGCCAGCAGCCAAGATCCGGTCGGATCCCTAGCCAAAAACATTCAGTACTTC. The chain joins TRBV3-1 to TRBJ2-4; no reliable D call. V lost 0 bases and J lost 0, with 15 bases in between. CDR1 is LGHDT, CDR2 YNNKEL, per germline (reference sequence). There are 18 residues in the CDR3.

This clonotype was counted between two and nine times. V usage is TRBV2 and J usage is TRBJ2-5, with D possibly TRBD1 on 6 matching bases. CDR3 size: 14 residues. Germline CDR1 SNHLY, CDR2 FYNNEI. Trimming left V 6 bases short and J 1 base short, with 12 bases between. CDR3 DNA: TGTGCCAGCAGAGAGACAGGTTCCCAAGAGACCCAGTACTTC. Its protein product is CASRETGSQETQYF. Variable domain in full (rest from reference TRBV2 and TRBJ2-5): EPEVTQTPSHQVTQMGQEVILRCVPISNHLYFYWYRQILGQKVEFLVSFYNNEISEKSEIFDDQFSVERPDGSNFTLKIRSTKLEDSAMYFCASRETGSQETQYFGPGTRLLVL.

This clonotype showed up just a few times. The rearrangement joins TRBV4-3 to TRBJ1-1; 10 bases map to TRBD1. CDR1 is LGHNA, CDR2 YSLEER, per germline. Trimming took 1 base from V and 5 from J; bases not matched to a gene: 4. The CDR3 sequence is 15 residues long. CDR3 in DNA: TGCGCCAGCAGCCAAGTGATGGACAGGGGGACTGAAGCTTTCTTT. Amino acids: CASSQVMDRGTEAFF.

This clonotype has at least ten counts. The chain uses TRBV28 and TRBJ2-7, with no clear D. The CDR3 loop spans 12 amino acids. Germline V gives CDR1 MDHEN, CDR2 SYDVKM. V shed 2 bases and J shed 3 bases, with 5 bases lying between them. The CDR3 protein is CASSLPFYEQYF. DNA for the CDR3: TGTGCCAGCAGTTTACCCTTCTACGAGCAGTACTTC. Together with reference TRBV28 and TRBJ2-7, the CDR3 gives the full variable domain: DVKVTQSSRYLVKRTGEKVFLECVQDMDHENMFWYRQDPGLGLRLIYFSYDVKMKEKGDIPEGYSVSREKKERFSLILESASTNQTSMYLCASSLPFYEQYFGPGTRLTVT.